This paragraph reports one T cell receptor (beta chain). These data are taken from a study of PD-L1 blockade in urothelial cancer. The assay was immunoSEQ multiplex PCR, and TCRdb's table has in-frame clones only and misses some. In the table there are around 110,000 clones, around 93% of which are singletons. Indicated time point: peripheral blood 6 weeks after treatment start. The V gene's germline CDR1 is SGHRS and CDR2 YFSETQ. The CDR3 has 14 amino acids. V shed 3 bases, J shed 2 bases, and the junction held 3 bases outside the gene matches. The rearrangement joins TRBV5-1 to TRBJ2-7; 9 bases map to TRBD1. This TCR derives from a man in his sixties with urothelial cancer. This material consisted of PBMCs, taken around atezolizumab (anti-PD-L1) treatment. The CDR3 sequence is CASSWGQGTYEQYF. CDR3 DNA: TGCGCCAGCAGCTGGGGACAGGGAACCTACGAGCAGTACTTC. The whole variable domain, remainder taken from reference TRBV5-1 and TRBJ2-7, is KAGVTQTPRYLIKTRGQQVTLSCSPISGHRSVSWYQQTPGQGLQFLFEYFSETQRNKGNFPGRFSGRQFSNSRSEMNVSTLELGDSALYLCASSWGQGTYEQYFGPGTRLTVT.